This T cell receptor beta chain derives from a study of cytomegalovirus exposure and HLA in healthy donors. The wider study: Early released data had around 79 million unique TCRs, all coming from HLA-typed donors. Study-level results: Some TCR beta chains (164 of them) were listed as cytomegalovirus-associated.

CDR1 and CDR2 (germline): MDHEN, SYDVKM. The CDR3 runs to 14 residues. Trimming took off 5 bases at V and 0 bases at J, with 5 bases between the two ends. Of note for this clone: Antigen: not known.

The PCR contained 60 Vbeta and 13 Jbeta primers. The protocol was immunoSEQ multiplex PCR, while the TCRdb copy is restricted to in-frame clones and leaves out a portion. The table shows 100,000 or so clones, with approximately 78% occurring only once. The sequence was collected from a woman in her thirties or forties in good health and CMV-seropositive. Sequencing was carried out using PBMCs. This chain joins TRBV28 and TRBJ1-6; no firm D call. The CDR3 DNA reads as TGTGCCAGCAGTCTTGTCTCCTATAATTCACCCCTCCACTTT. As protein: CASSLVSYNSPLHF.